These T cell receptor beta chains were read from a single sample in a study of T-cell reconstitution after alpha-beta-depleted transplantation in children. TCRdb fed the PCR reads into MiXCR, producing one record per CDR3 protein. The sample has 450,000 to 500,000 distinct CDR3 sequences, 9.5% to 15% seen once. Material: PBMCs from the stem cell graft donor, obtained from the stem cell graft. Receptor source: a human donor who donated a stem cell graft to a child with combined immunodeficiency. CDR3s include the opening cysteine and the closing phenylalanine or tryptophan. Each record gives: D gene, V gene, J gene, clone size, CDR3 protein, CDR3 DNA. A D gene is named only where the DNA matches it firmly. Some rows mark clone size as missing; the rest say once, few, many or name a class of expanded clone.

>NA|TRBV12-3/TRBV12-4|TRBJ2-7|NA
CASSTGSSEQYF
TGTGCCAGCAGTACGGGTTCCTCCGAGCAGTACTTC
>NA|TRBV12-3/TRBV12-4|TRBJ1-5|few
CASSSTTLQHF
TGTGCCAGCAGTTCAACAACGCTCCAGCATTTT
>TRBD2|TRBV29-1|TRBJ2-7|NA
CSVEGRDSYEQYF
TGCAGCGTTGAGGGGAGGGACTCCTACGAGCAGTACTTC
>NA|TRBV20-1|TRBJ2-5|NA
CSARFNFQETQYF
TGCAGTGCTAGATTTAACTTTCAAGAGACCCAGTACTTC
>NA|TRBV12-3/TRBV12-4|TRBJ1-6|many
CASSLSGSYNSPLHF
TGTGCCAGCAGTTTGTCGGGCTCCTATAATTCACCCCTCCACTTT
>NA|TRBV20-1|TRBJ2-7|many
CSARVGREQYF
TGCAGTGCTAGAGTAGGCCGCGAGCAGTACTTC
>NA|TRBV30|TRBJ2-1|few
CAWRGFSYNEQFF
TGTGCCTGGAGGGGCTTCTCCTACAATGAGCAGTTCTTC
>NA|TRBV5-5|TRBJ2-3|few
CASSLVQGSITDTQYF
TGTGCCAGCAGCTTGGTTCAGGGGTCGATCACAGATACGCAGTATTTT
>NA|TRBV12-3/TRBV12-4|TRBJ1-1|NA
CASSPSGGYTEAFF
TGTGCCAGCAGTCCATCGGGAGGGTACACTGAAGCTTTCTTT
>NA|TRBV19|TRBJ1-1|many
CASSAMDREAFF
TGTGCCAGTAGTGCCATGGACAGAGAAGCTTTCTTT
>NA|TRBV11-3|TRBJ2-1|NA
CASSLGGLASFEQFF
TGTGCCAGCAGCTTAGGGGGGCTAGCTTCTTTCGAGCAGTTCTTC
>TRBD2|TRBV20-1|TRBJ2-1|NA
CSAREVDEQFF
TGCAGTGCTCGGGAGGTCGATGAGCAGTTCTTC
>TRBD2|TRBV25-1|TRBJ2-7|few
CASRGGSIYEQYF
TGTGCCAGCAGGGGCGGGAGTATCTACGAGCAGTACTTC
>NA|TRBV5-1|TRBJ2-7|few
CASSLGADSPPSEQYF
TGCGCCAGCAGCTTGGGGGCAGATTCGCCCCCTTCCGAGCAGTACTTC
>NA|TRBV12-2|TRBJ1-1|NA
CASLPSGWGNTEAFF
TGTGCAAGTCTCCCTAGTGGGTGGGGTAACACTGAAGCTTTCTTT